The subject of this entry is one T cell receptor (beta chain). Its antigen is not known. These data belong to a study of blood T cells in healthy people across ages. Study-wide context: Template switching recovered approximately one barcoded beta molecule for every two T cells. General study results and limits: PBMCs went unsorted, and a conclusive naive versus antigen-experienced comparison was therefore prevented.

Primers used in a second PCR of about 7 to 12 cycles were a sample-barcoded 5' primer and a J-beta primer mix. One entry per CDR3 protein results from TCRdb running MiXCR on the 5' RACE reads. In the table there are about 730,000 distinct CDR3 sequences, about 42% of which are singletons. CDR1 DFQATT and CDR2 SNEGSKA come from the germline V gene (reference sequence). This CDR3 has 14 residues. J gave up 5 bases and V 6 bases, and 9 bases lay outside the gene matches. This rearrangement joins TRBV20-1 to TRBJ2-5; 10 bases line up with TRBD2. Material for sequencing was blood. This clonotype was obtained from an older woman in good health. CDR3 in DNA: TGCAGTGCGTGGTCAGCGGGAGGGGGGGAGACCCAGTACTTC. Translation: CSAWSAGGGETQYF.